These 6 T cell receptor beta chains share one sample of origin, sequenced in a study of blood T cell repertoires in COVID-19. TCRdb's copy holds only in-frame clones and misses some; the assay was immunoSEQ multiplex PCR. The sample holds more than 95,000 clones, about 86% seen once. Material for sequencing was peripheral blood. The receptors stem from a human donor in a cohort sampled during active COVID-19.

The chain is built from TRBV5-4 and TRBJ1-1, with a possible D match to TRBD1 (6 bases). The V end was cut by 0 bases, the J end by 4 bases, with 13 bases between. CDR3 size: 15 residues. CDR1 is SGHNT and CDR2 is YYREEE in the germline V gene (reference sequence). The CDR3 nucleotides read TGTGCCAGCAGCTTGGTTCAGGGGCTGGGCACTGAAGCTTTCTTT. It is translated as CASSLVQGLGTEAFF.

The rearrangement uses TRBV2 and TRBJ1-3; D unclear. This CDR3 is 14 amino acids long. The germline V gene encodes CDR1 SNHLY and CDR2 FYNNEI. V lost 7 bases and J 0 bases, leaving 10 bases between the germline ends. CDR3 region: CASNRRSSGNTIYF. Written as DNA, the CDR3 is TGTGCCAGCAATCGGAGGAGCTCTGGAAACACCATATATTTT. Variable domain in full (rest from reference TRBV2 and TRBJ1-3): EPEVTQTPSHQVTQMGQEVILRCVPISNHLYFYWYRQILGQKVEFLVSFYNNEISEKSEIFDDQFSVERPDGSNFTLKIRSTKLEDSAMYFCASNRRSSGNTIYFGEGSWLTVV.

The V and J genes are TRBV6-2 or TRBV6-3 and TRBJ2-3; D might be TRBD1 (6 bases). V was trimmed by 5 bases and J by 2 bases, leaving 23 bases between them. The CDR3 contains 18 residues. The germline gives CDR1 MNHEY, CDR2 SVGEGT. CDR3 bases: TGTGCCAGCAGTGCGATCCCCGGACAGCTTCGATACACAGATACGCAGTATTTT. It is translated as CASSAIPGQLRYTDTQYF.

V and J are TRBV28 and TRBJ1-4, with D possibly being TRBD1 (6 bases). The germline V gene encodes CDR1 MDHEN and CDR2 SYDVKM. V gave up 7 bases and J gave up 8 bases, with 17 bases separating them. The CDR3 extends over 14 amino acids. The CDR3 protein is CASNLIGTREKLFF. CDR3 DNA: TGTGCCAGCAACTTAATAGGGACACGCGAAAAACTGTTTTTT.

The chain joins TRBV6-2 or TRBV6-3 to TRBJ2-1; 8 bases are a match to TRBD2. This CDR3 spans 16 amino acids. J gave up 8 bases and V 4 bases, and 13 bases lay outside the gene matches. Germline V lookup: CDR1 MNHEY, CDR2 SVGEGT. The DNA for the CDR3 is TGTGCCAGCAGTTCCCCAGCGGGAGCCCCCCGCCATGAGCAGTTCTTC. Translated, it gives CASSSPAGAPRHEQFF.

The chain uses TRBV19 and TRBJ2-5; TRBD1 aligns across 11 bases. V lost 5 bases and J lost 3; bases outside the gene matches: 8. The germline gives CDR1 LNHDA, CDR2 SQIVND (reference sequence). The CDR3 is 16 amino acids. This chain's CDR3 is CASSAWTGGEEETQYF. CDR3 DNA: TGTGCCAGTAGTGCCTGGACAGGGGGCGAGGAAGAGACCCAGTACTTC.